A single sample is the source of the 9 T cell receptor beta chains below, sequenced in a study of T-cell reconstitution after alpha-beta-depleted transplantation in children. Unique molecular identifiers were used in preparing the TCRbeta library. TCRdb called the PCR reads again in MiXCR, with one record for every CDR3 protein. The table shows approximately 490,000 distinct CDR3 sequences, with 12% occurring only once. Source: PBMCs from the stem cell graft donor, taken from the stem cell graft. The receptor source for this set is a human donor who donated a stem cell graft to a child with combined immunodeficiency.

CDR3 bases: TGTGCCACGTACCCCGGGCCCCAGGAAGAGACCCAGTACTTC. It is translated as CATYPGPQEETQYF. The chain links TRBV10-3 to TRBJ2-5; D is unresolved. This CDR3 has 14 amino acids. With 10 bases removed from V and 3 bases from J, the gap between germline ends came to 18 bases. Germline CDR1 reads ENHRY; CDR2 reads SYGVKD.

The sample holds many counts of this clonotype. V and J are TRBV4-3 and TRBJ2-7; 7 positions agree with TRBD2. This CDR3 has 14 amino acids. J gave up 6 bases and V 0 bases, and 5 bases lay outside the gene matches. Germline CDR1 LGHNA, CDR2 YSLEER. CDR3 in DNA: TGCGCCAGCAGCCAAGATTCATGGGGGGGCGAGCAGTACTTC. Protein: CASSQDSWGGEQYF.

Only a few counts were recorded for this clonotype. V and J are TRBV11-3 and TRBJ2-3, with 11 bases matching TRBD2. After removal of 5 bases from V and 5 bases from J, the junction contained 9 bases not matched to a gene. This CDR3 is 16 amino acids long. CDR1 and CDR2 (germline): SGHNT, YENEEA. Written as DNA, the CDR3 is TGTGCCAGCAGCATGGGGACTAGCGGTAAACAAGATACGCAGTATTTT. Protein: CASSMGTSGKQDTQYF.

This clonotype was counted only a few times. The chain couples TRBV11-1 to TRBJ1-2; D might be TRBD1 (5 bases). Germline CDR1 SGHAT, CDR2 FQDESV (reference sequence). The V gene lost 6 bases and the J gene lost 7 bases, with 30 bases spanning the gap. The length of the CDR3 is 18 residues. CDR3 loop: CASSLRGEGPRKEAGYTF. The CDR3 coding sequence is TGTGCCAGCAGTCTAAGGGGTGAGGGCCCAAGGAAGGAGGCTGGCTACACCTTC.

This clonotype was seen at least ten times. The rearrangement links TRBV12-3 or TRBV12-4 to TRBJ1-2, with D possibly matching TRBD1 (6 bases). This CDR3 has 12 amino acids. The V end was cut by 5 bases, the J end by 3 bases, with 7 bases between. The CDR3 sequence is CASSRTDYGYTF. CDR3 DNA: TGTGCCAGCAGTCGGACAGACTATGGCTACACCTTC.

Many counts were recorded for this clonotype. The chain couples TRBV5-6 to TRBJ2-7; possible D gene TRBD2, 5 bases. V was pared by 4 bases and J by 5 bases, with 16 bases between. The CDR3 runs 14 residues. Germline-derived CDR1 and CDR2 are SGHDT and YYEEEE. CDR3 residues: CASSLGLRRNEQYF. The CDR3 coding sequence is TGTGCCAGCAGCCTAGGGCTGAGGAGGAACGAGCAGTACTTC.

The genes are TRBV6-6 and TRBJ2-1; 8 bases match TRBD2. The CDR3 runs 13 residues. After removal of 9 bases from V and 12 bases from J, the junction contained 13 bases not matched to a gene. Per the germline V gene, CDR1 is MNHNY and CDR2 is SVGAGI (reference sequence). CDR3 protein: CARPGTRLVGQFF. In DNA form, the CDR3 reads TGTGCCAGGCCCGGGACTAGACTCGTTGGGCAGTTCTTC.

The genes are TRBV9 and TRBJ1-2, with a possible D match to TRBD1 (6 bases). V lost 3 bases and J lost 3, with 12 bases in between. The CDR3 length is 14 residues. Germline V gene lookup returns CDR1 SGDLS and CDR2 YYNGEE. CDR3 nucleotides: TGTGCCAGCAGCGGGACAGTCCCCTACTATGGCTACACCTTC. Protein product: CASSGTVPYYGYTF.

V and J are TRBV10-3 and TRBJ1-1; 9 nucleotides line up with TRBD1. Germline trimming cut 9 bases from V and 7 bases from J; bases unmatched to any gene: 9. This CDR3 is built from 13 residues. CDR1 ENHRY and CDR2 SYGVKD come from the germline V gene. The CDR3 sequence: CAMNRDRDGEAFF. The CDR3 DNA reads TGTGCCATGAACCGGGACAGGGACGGTGAAGCTTTCTTT.